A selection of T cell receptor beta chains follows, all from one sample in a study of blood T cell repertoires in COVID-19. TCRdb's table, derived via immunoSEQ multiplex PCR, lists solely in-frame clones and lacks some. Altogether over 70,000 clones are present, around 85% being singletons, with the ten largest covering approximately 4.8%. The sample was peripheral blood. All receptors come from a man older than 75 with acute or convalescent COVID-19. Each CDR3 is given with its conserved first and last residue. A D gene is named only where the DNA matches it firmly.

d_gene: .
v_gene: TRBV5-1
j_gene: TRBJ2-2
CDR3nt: TGCGCCAGCAGTGTTGGGGGGGCAGGCACCGGGGAGCTGTTTTTT
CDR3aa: CASSVGGAGTGELFF

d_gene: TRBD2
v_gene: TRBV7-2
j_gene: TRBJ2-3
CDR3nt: TGTGCCCAAGGCCTTCGCGGGGGGGCCATAGATACGCAGTATTTT
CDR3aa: CAQGLRGGAIDTQYF

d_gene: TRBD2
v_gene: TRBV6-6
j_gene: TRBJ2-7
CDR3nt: TGTGCCAGCAGTGGGGAGGGCCCTGGTGAGCAGTACTTC
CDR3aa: CASSGEGPGEQYF

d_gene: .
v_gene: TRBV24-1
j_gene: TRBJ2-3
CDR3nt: TGTGCCACCGCAGGGGATTTCACAGATACGCAGTATTTT
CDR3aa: CATAGDFTDTQYF

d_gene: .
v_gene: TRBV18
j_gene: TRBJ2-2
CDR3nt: TGTGCCAGCTCACCACCCGCACAAACGAACACCGGGGAGCTGTTTTTT
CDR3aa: CASSPPAQTNTGELFF

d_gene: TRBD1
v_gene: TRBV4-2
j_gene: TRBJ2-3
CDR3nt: TGTGCCAGCAGCCAAAGGGGACAGGGCACAGATACGCAGTATTTT
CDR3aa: CASSQRGQGTDTQYF

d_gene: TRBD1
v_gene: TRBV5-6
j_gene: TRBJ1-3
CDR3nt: TGTGCCAGCAGCTTGTGGCCGGACAGGGCAGGAAACACCATATATTTT
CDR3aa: CASSLWPDRAGNTIYF

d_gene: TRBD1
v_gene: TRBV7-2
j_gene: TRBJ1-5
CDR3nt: TGTGCCAGCAGCCAGGGACAGGGGATAGGTCAGCCCCAGCATTTT
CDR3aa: CASSQGQGIGQPQHF

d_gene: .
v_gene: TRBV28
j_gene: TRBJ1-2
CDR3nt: TGTGCCAGCAGTTTACTCCAGGGCAATGGCTACACCTTC
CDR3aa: CASSLLQGNGYTF

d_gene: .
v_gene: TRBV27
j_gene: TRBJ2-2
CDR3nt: TGTGCCAGCAGTACTTTATACACCGGGGAGCTGTTTTTT
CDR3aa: CASSTLYTGELFF

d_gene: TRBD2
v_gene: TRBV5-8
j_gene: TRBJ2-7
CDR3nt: TGTGCCAGCAGCTTGGATCCGTGGGGGGGAGCCTACGAGCAGTACTTC
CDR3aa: CASSLDPWGGAYEQYF

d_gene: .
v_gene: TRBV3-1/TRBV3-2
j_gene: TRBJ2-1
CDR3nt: TGTGCCAGCAGCCCTCCCCGGGGGTACTACAATGAGCAGTTCTTC
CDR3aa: CASSPPRGYYNEQFF